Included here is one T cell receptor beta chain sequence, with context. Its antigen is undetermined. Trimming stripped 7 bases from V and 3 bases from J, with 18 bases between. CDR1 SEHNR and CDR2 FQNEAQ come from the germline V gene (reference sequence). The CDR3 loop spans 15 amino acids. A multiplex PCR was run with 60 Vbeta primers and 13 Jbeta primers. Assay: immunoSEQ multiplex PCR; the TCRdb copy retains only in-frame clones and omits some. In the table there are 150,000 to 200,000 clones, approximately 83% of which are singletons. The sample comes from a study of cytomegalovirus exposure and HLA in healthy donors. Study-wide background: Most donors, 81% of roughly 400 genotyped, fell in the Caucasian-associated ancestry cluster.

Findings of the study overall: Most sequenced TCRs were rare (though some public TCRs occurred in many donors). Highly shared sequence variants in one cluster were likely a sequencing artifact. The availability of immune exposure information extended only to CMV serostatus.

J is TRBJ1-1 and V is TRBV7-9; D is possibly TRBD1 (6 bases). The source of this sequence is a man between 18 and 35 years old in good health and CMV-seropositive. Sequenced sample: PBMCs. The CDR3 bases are TGTGCCAGCAAGCGGGGGGCTCTGGTCGACACTGAAGCTTTCTTT. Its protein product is CASKRGALVDTEAFF.